The clone carrying this T cell receptor (beta chain) was counted a few times. This sample is part of a study of T-cell reconstitution after alpha-beta-depleted transplantation in children. The CDR3 contains 15 residues. Trimming at V came to 3 bases and at J to 3 bases, leaving 4 bases not matched to a gene. CDR1 is KGHSH, CDR2 LQKENI, per germline. Unique molecular identifiers were used to barcode this TCRbeta library. TCRdb passed the PCR reads through MiXCR, listing each CDR3 protein once. Found here are about 640,000 distinct CDR3 sequences, about 15% of them singletons; the top ten hold 1.1%. The chain is built from TRBV18 and TRBJ1-1; 10 positions agree with TRBD1. The sequence was collected from a human donor who donated a stem cell graft to a child with acute myeloid leukemia. The sample was PBMCs from the stem cell graft donor, taken from the stem cell graft. The CDR3 DNA reads as TGTGCCAGCTCACCTACTGGGACAGGGGACACTGAAGCTTTCTTT. Translating gives CASSPTGTGDTEAFF.